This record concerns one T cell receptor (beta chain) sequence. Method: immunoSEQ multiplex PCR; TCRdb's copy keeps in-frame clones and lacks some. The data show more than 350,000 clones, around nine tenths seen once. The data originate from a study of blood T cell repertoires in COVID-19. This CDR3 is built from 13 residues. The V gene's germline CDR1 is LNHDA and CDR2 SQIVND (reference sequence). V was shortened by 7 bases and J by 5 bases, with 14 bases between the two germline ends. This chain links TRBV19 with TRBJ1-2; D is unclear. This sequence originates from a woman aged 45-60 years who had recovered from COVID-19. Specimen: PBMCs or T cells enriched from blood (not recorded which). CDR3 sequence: CASTPAPGYGYTF. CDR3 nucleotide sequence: TGTGCCAGTACCCCGGCTCCGGGGTATGGCTACACCTTC.